This T cell receptor (beta chain) originates from a study of blood T cell repertoires in COVID-19. Study-level information: COVID-19 samples collected from the United States, Italy and Spain covered acute and convalescent phases. The analysed material was cDNA or gDNA that came from T cells, B-cell-depleted T cells, or PBMCs.

Libraries were prepared by immunoSEQ multiplex PCR; TCRdb keeps only in-frame clonotypes and omits some of them. This sample carries around 170,000 clones, roughly 83% of them seen once, and the ten largest clones take 1.5%. This TCR was recovered from a human donor in a cohort sampled during active COVID-19. The sample consisted of peripheral blood.

CDR3 in amino acids: CASSGTGYQPQHF. The CDR3 DNA is TGTGCCAGCAGTGGGACAGGGTATCAGCCCCAGCATTTT. The V and J genes are TRBV6-6 and TRBJ1-5; TRBD1 aligns across 9 bases. The V gene's germline CDR1 is MNHNY and CDR2 SVGAGI (reference sequence). The CDR3 is 13 residues long. The V gene end was trimmed by 5 bases and the J gene end by 5 bases; junction bases not matched to a gene: 1.